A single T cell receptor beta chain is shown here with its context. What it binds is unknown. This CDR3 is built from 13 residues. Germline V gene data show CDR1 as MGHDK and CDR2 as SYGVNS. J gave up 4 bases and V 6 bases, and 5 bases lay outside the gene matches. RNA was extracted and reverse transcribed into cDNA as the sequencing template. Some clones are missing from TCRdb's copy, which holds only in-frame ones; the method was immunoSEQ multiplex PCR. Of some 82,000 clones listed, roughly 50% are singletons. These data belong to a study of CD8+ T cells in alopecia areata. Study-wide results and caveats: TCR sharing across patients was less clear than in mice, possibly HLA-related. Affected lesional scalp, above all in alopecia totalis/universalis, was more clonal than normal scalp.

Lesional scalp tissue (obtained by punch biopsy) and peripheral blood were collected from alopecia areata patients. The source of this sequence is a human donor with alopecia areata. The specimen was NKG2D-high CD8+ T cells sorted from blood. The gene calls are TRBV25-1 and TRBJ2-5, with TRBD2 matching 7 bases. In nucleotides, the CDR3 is TGTGCCAGCAGGGTGCCGGGGGGAGAGACCCAGTACTTC. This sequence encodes CASRVPGGETQYF. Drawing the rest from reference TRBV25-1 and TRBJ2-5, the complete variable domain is EADIYQTPRYLVIGTGKKITLECSQTMGHDKMYWYQQDPGMELHLIHYSYGVNSTEKGDLSSESTVSRIRTEHFPLTLESARPSHTSQYLCASRVPGGETQYFGPGTRLLVL.